This T cell receptor (beta chain) was sequenced during a study of T cells in Graves' hyperthyroidism and ophthalmopathy. About the research overall: Pretreatment peripheral blood was obtained at initial diagnosis.

Trimming cost V 6 bases and J 2 bases; bases outside gene matches: 4. The length of the CDR3 is 15 residues. The germline gives CDR1 MDHEN, CDR2 SYDVKM. Authors of the study amplified TCR beta CDR3 regions from RNA transcripts. The TCR CDR3 first-round RT-PCR relied on the HTBI primer set. TCRdb reprocessed the multiplex PCR reads via MiXCR and lists one record per CDR3 protein. The table records a few hundred thousand distinct CDR3 sequences, roughly 13% of them present only once. Study-level findings and limits: Among clonotypes expanded in thyroid above 0.001, most were also found in blood. Stable hyperthyroidism and ophthalmopathy were separated using 13 V-J signatures.

PBMCs were sourced from around 10 ml fresh peripheral blood. In regard to this clonotype: The antigen remains unidentified.

The sequence came from a woman between 18 and 29 years old with Graves' hyperthyroidism. The rearrangement joins TRBV28 to TRBJ2-3; 11 bases agree with TRBD2. The sequenced sample consisted of blood. Written as DNA, the CDR3 is TGTGCCAGCAGCTCTAGCGGGAGGATCACAGATACGCAGTATTTT. It translates to CASSSSGRITDTQYF. Complete variable domain (other parts from reference TRBV28 and TRBJ2-3): DVKVTQSSRYLVKRTGEKVFLECVQDMDHENMFWYRQDPGLGLRLIYFSYDVKMKEKGDIPEGYSVSREKKERFSLILESASTNQTSMYLCASSSSGRITDTQYFGPGTRLTVL.